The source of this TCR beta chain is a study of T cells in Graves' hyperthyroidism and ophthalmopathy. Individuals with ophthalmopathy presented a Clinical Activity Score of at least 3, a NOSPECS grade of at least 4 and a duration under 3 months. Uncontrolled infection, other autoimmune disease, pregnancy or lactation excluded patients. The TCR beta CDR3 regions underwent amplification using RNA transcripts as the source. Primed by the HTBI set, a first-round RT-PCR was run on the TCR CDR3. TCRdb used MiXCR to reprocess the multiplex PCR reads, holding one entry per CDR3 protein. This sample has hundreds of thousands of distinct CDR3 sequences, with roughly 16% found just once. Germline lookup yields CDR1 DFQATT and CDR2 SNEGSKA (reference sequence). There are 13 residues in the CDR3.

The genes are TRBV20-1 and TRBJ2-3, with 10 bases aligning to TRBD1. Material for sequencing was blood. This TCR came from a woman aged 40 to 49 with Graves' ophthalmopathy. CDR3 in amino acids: CSANGQGADTQYF. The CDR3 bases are TGCAGCGCCAACGGACAGGGGGCAGATACGCAGTATTTT.